This TCR beta chain was captured in a study of Ad26.COV2.S vaccination and SARS-CoV-2 variants. Study details: It was the COV1001 Ad26.COV2.S trial arm that included the donor. Once, or twice with 56 days between doses, Ad26.COV2.S was given intramuscularly.

Clones were read by immunoSEQ multiplex PCR, and TCRdb kept only the in-frame ones, dropping some. The sample has fewer than 800,000 clones, roughly 90% seen once. CDR1 and CDR2 (germline): SQVTM, ANQGSEA. Trimming cost V 3 bases and J 8 bases, with 19 bases left between them. CDR3 length: 14 amino acids. Treatment here: 15 to 20 received Ad26.COV2.S at low or high dose, single or two shots; 5 received placebo; per-sample allocation not given. Following the first vaccine or placebo injection, samples were taken on day 63. The vaccine antigen was prefusion-stabilized Wuhan SARS-CoV-2 spike. Overall study findings and caveats: Breadth measured for non-spike TCRs was similar across vaccine and placebo recipients.

On this clone: Its antigen is not known.

The chain has TRBV29-1 and TRBJ1-2, with D perhaps matching TRBD1 (6 bases). This sequence was found in a person aged 18-65 years who received the Ad26.COV2.S COVID-19 vaccine or a placebo. Sample: peripheral blood, taken in a trial of Ad26.COV2.S vaccine versus placebo. The CDR3 sequence: CSVERSGTQGGYTF. DNA for the CDR3: TGCAGCGTTGAGCGTTCCGGGACCCAGGGGGGCTACACCTTC.